This T cell receptor (beta chain) was found in a study of vaccination and CD4 T cells after COVID-19. Turning to the study itself: Recovered-phase convalescent patients showed SARS-CoV-2 positivity by nasal swab PCR; 9 or 10 were mild, one severe.

The Oncomine TCR Beta short-read assay was applied to DNA of cultured CD4+ T cells. One entry per CDR3 protein, called by TCRdb with MiXCR from the PCR reads. The table records under 15,000 distinct CDR3 sequences, about half of them present only once. This clonotype has more than one count but fewer than ten. Its target is unknown. Specified treatment: roughly 10-day PBMC culture with coronavirus spike peptide pools or control peptides (ViraFEST assay). The clonotype comes from a human donor who had recovered from COVID-19. Material for sequencing was CD4+ T cells from blood, cultured in vitro.

This CDR3 is CASSWLDRYNYGYTF. In nucleotides, the CDR3 is TGTGCCAGCAGTTGGTTGGACAGGTATAACTATGGCTACACCTTC. The chain employs TRBV6-5 and TRBJ1-2; 7 bases are a match to TRBD1. Germline loops: CDR1 MNHEY, CDR2 SVGAGI. This CDR3 is built from 15 residues. V gave up 4 bases and J gave up 1 base; unmatched junction bases: 6.